The rows below give T cell receptor beta chains drawn from one sample of a study of T cells in Graves' hyperthyroidism and ophthalmopathy. MiXCR was run by TCRdb on the multiplex PCR reads, yielding one entry per CDR3 protein. The data show some 560,000 distinct CDR3 sequences, 15% to 19% seen once. Input material: blood. The origin of the receptors is a woman between 25 and 40 years old with Graves' hyperthyroidism. CDR3s include the opening cysteine and the closing phenylalanine or tryptophan.

j_call | v_call | cdr3_aa
TRBJ1-2 | TRBV28 | CASTGQPYGYTF
TRBJ1-1 | TRBV5-1 | CASSSELGTEAFF
TRBJ2-3 | TRBV6-1 | CASSFLAGGDTQYF
TRBJ2-1 | TRBV20-1 | CSAPTSGSNEQFF
TRBJ2-1 | TRBV12-5 | CASALSGGPYNEQFF
TRBJ2-7 | TRBV12-3/TRBV12-4 | CASSGQGKEQYF
TRBJ2-1 | TRBV11-2 | CASSYLQINEQFF
TRBJ2-3 | TRBV3-2 | CASSPLPRGLAAITDTQYF
TRBJ2-1 | TRBV7-3 | CASSAMGTGLSTEFF
TRBJ1-4 | TRBV28 | CASSFGNLEKLFF
TRBJ2-2 | TRBV6-5 | CASSYYRLPGLEFRTGELFF
TRBJ2-1 | TRBV19 | CASSIVGTANEQFF
TRBJ1-2 | TRBV27 | CASSPLDSDYGYTF
TRBJ2-7 | TRBV30 | CAWSTGVTYEQYF
TRBJ1-4 | TRBV11-2 | CASSYRGLSEKLFF
TRBJ1-5 | TRBV7-9 | CASSLEGSRGTNQPQHF
TRBJ1-1 | TRBV7-2 | CASSLGGRGFQEAFF
TRBJ2-5 | TRBV11-1 | CASSARGQDQETQYF
TRBJ2-3 | TRBV7-2 | CASSLARQTDTQYF
TRBJ1-5 | TRBV5-1 | CASSLAPIGYGNQPQHF
TRBJ2-3 | TRBV20-1 | CSAMRRDGRTDTQYF
TRBJ2-3 | TRBV7-8 | CASSSRQGSTDTQYF
TRBJ2-1 | TRBV10-2 | CATSPGVASYNEQFF
TRBJ1-1 | TRBV19 | CASSVGRVTEAFF
TRBJ1-2 | TRBV6-1 | CASSSGHHYGYTF
TRBJ1-5 | TRBV12-3/TRBV12-4 | CASSQQVNQPQHF
TRBJ2-3 | TRBV5-1 | CASSARLAGRTDTQYF